This TCR beta chain appears in the sequencing data of a study of T cells expressing NK-cell markers. General study findings and limits: Expanded NKG2C+ T cell clones were not confirmed as HCMV-specific.

This CDR3 is built from 15 residues. Germline CDR1 and CDR2: DFQATT and SNEGSKA (reference sequence). Remarks on this clonotype: The antigen is not known.

Reprocessing the 5' RACE reads, TCRdb reports a single entry for every CDR3 protein and omits DNA. In total, the table holds approximately 170,000 distinct CDR3 sequences. The sample was blood T cells: a sorted CD56 or NKG2C T cell subset, CD4+ or CD8+ T cells, or bulk PBMC T cells (not recorded which). The V gene is TRBV20-1, the J gene TRBJ2-7; lacking DNA, the TRBD1 call made by TCRdb goes unchecked. The sequence was obtained from a man aged 18-75 years in good health. The CDR3 sequence is CSAHGAGGGSYEQYF.